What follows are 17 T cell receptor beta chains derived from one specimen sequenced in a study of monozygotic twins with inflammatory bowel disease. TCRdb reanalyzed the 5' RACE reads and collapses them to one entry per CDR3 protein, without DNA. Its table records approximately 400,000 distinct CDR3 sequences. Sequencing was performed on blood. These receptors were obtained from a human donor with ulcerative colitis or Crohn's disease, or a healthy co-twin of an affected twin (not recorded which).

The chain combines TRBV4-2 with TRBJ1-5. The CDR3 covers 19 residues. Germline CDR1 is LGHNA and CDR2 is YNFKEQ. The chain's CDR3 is CASSPSGSLDRYSNQPQHF.

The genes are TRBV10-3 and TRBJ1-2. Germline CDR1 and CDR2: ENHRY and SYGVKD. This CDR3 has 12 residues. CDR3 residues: CAISEAGYGYTF.

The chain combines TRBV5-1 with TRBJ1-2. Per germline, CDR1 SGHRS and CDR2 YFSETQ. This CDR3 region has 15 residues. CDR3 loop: CASSLGLLRDYGYTF.

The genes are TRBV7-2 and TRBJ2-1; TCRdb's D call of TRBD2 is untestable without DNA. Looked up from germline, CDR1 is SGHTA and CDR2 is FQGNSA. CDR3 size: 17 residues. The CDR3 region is CASSLGLAESPYNEQFF.

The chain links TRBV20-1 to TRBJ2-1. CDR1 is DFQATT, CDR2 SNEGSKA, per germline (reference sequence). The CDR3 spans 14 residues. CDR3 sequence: CSARAQEFSNEQFF.

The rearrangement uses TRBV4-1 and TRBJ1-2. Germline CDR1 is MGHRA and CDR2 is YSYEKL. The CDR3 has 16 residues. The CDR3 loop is CASSPPQWEINYGYTF.

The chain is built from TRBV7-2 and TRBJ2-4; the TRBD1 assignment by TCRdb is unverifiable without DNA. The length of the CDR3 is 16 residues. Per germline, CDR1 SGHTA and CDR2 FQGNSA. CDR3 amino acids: CASGLVGTLAKNIQYF.

The chain's CDR3 is CASSTSGLARAGELFF. The chain has TRBV19 and TRBJ2-2; no DNA is available, so the TRBD2 call from TCRdb remains unchecked. In germline, CDR1 is LNHDA, CDR2 SQIVND (reference sequence). The CDR3 sequence is 16 residues long.

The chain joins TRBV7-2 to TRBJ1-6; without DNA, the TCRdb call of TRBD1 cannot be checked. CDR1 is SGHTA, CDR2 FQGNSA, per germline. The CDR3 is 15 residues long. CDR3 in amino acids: CASSFGTGANSPLHF.

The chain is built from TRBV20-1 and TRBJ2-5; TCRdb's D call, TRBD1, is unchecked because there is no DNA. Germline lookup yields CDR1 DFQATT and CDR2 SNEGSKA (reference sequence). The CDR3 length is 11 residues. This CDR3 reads CSAGTGESQYF.

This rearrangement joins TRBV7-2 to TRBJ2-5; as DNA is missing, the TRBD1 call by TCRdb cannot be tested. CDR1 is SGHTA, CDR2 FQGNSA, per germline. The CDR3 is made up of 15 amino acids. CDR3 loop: CASSLLPPPPETQYF.

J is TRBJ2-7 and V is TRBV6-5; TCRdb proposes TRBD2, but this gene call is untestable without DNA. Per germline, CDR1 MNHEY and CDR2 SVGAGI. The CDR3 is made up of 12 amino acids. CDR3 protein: CASKELVGEQYF.

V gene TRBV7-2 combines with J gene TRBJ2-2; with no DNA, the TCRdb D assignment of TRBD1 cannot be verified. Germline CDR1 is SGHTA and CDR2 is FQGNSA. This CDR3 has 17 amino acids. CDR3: CASSLSRGQGNTGELFF.

The CDR3 is CASSKGPPPGTQYF. The genes are TRBV7-2 and TRBJ2-5; TCRdb's D call of TRBD2 is untestable without DNA. Germline CDR1 and CDR2: SGHTA and FQGNSA. The CDR3 is 14 residues long.

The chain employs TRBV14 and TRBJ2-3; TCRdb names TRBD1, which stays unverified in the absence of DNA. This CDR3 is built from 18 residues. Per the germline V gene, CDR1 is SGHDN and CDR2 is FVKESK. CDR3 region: CASSQIGFGRGVIDTQYF.

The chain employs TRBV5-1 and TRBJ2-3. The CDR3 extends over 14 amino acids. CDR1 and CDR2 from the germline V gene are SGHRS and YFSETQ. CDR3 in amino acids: CASSFDQATDTQYF.

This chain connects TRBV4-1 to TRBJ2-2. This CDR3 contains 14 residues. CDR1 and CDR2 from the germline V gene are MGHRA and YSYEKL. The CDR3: CASSHVRDTGELFF.